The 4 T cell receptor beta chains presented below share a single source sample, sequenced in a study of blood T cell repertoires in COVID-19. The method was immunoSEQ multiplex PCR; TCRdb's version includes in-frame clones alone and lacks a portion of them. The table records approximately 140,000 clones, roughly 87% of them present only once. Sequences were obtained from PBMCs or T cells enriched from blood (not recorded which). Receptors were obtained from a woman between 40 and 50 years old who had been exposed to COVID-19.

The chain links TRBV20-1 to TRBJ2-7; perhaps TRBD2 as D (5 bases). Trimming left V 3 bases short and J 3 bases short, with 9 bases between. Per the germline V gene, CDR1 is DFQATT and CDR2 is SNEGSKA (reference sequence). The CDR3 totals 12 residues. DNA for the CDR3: TGCAGTGCTAGTACCGGGATCTACGAGCAGTACTTC. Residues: CSASTGIYEQYF.

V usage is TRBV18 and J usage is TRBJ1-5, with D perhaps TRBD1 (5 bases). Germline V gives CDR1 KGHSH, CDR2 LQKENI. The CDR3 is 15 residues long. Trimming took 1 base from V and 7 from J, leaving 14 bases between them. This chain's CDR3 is CASSPLSQKGQPQHF. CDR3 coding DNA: TGTGCCAGCTCACCACTGTCACAAAAGGGGCAGCCCCAGCATTTT.

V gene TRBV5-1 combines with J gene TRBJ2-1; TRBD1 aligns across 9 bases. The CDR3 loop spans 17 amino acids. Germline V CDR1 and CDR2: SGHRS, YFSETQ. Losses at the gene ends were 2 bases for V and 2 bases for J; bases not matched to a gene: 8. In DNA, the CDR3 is TGCGCCAGCAGCTTTACAGGGGGCTCCTTACCCTACAATGAGCAGTTCTTC. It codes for CASSFTGGSLPYNEQFF. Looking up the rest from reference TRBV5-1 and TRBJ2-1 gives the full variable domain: KAGVTQTPRYLIKTRGQQVTLSCSPISGHRSVSWYQQTPGQGLQFLFEYFSETQRNKGNFPGRFSGRQFSNSRSEMNVSTLELGDSALYLCASSFTGGSLPYNEQFFGPGTRLTVL.

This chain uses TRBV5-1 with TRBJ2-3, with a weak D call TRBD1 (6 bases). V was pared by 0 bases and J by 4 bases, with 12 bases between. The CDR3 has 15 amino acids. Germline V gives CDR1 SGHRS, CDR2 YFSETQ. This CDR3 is CASSLGNGGPDTQYF. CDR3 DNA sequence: TGCGCCAGCAGCTTGGGGAATGGGGGCCCAGATACGCAGTATTTT.